The present TCR beta chain was sequenced within a study of CD8 T cells in Susac syndrome. The authors reverse transcribed about 0.5 to 1 ug RNA with random hexamers. Multiplex PCR with immunoSEQ amplified the TCR beta CDR3 across 54 Vbeta and 13 Jbeta. MiXCR, applied by TCRdb to the immunoSEQ multiplex PCR reads, yields one record per CDR3 protein. The table shows 200,000 to 300,000 distinct CDR3 sequences, with less than 96% occurring only once. Unmatched junction bases numbered 10, after V lost 5 bases and J lost 5 bases. This CDR3 region has 15 residues. Germline V gene sequence: CDR1 LNHNV, CDR2 YYDKDF (reference sequence).

The rearrangement uses TRBV15 and TRBJ2-7, with 9 positions matching TRBD1. This sequence originates from a human donor with Susac syndrome. Input material: CD4+ T cells from PBMCs. The CDR3 DNA reads as TGTGCCACCAGCTCCCCGGGACAGGGACCCCACGAGCAGTACTTC. It codes for CATSSPGQGPHEQYF.